This T cell receptor beta chain derives from a study of vaccination effects on CD4 cells after COVID-19. Study-wide background: It was a median of 72 days after the second dose that post-vaccine samples were obtained. Every well got fewer than 2.5 million PBMC, which were grown with 10 IU/ml IL-2 and around 10 ug/ml peptides.

It was after roughly 11 days of culture that CD4+ T cells were isolated. Each person got two doses of an mRNA SARS-CoV-2 vaccine, BNT162b2 or mRNA-1273. None of the vaccinated had previously contracted SARS-CoV-2, and their nucleocapsid antibodies tested negative. IL-2 medium was substituted for half the medium on days 3 and 7. Generated by immunoSEQ multiplex PCR, the TCRdb table keeps only in-frame clones and is missing some. The sample records 45,000 to 55,000 clones, around 70% being singletons. Of note for this clone: Its antigen is unidentified.

The CDR3 length is 17 residues. Between the trimmed V and J ends, which lost 8 bases and 1 base, there was a span of 22 bases. CDR1 and CDR2 from the germline V gene are SNHLY and FYNNEI. This TCR came from a human donor who received a COVID-19 vaccine. The chain employs TRBV2 and TRBJ2-3; D is perhaps TRBD2 (6 bases). This specimen consisted of CD4+ T cells from PBMCs cultured without peptide, obtained after COVID-19 vaccination. The CDR3 protein is CASSSAGGLWGTDTQYF. The CDR3 DNA reads TGTGCCAGCTCCTCCGCCGGGGGTCTTTGGGGCACAGATACGCAGTATTTT.